A single sample gave rise to the 8 T cell receptor beta chains below, sequenced in a study of CD8 T cells in Susac syndrome. Random hexamers were used to reverse transcribe an amount of roughly 0.5 to 1 ug RNA. TCRdb passed the immunoSEQ multiplex PCR reads through MiXCR, listing each CDR3 protein once. This table holds around 230,000 distinct CDR3 sequences, 95% to 97% found once. Sequencing was performed on CD4+ T cells from PBMCs. These receptors came from a human donor with Susac syndrome.

The rearrangement links TRBV29-1 to TRBJ2-5; D uncertain. The CDR3 is 12 amino acids. Trimming left V 8 bases short and J 4 bases short, with 14 bases between. The germline V gene encodes CDR1 SQVTM and CDR2 ANQGSEA. Here the CDR3 DNA reads TGCAGCATTGGCCGCCAGAGAGAGACCCAGTACTTC. This sequence encodes CSIGRQRETQYF.

The J gene is TRBJ2-7, the V gene TRBV25-1; D perhaps matches TRBD2 (6 bases). The CDR3 covers 14 residues. From germline, CDR1 is MGHDK and CDR2 SYGVNS. V lost 11 bases to trimming and J lost 0 bases, with 17 bases between them. Written as DNA, the CDR3 is TGTGCCTCACAAGTGGGGGGTGGCTCCTACGAGCAGTACTTC. This gives the protein CASQVGGGSYEQYF.

V gene TRBV29-1 combines with J gene TRBJ2-3; 11 bases line up with TRBD2. V shed 6 bases and J 4 bases; nucleotides not matched to a gene: 9. Germline CDR1 and CDR2: SQVTM and ANQGSEA. CDR3 size: 15 residues. The CDR3 DNA reads TGCAGCGTCGTCTTAGCGGGAGGGCCGCCAGATACGCAGTATTTT. Translated, it gives CSVVLAGGPPDTQYF.

This clonotype appeared once. This chain joins TRBV20-1 and TRBJ2-5, with D unclear. V was shortened by 5 bases and J by 3 bases, with 13 bases between the two germline ends. Germline assignment: CDR1 DFQATT and CDR2 SNEGSKA (reference sequence). The CDR3 covers 13 residues. CDR3 in amino acids: CSAGRGGEETQYF. CDR3 nucleotides: TGCAGTGCTGGCCGAGGTGGGGAAGAGACCCAGTACTTC.

This chain uses TRBV5-1 with TRBJ2-7, with 9 bases aligning to TRBD1. The V and J ends lost 6 bases and 2 bases, in that order; junction bases with no gene match: 9. CDR1 SGHRS and CDR2 YFSETQ come from the germline V gene. This CDR3 is 15 amino acids long. The CDR3 here is CASTSQGTGPYEQYF. CDR3 DNA sequence: TGCGCCAGCACCTCGCAGGGGACAGGGCCCTACGAGCAGTACTTC.

The genes are TRBV20-1 and TRBJ2-7, with 8 bases lining up with TRBD2. The germline CDR1 and CDR2 sequences are DFQATT and SNEGSKA (reference sequence). The CDR3 spans 16 residues. V dropped 3 bases and J dropped 3; count of bases not matched to a gene: 13. The CDR3 region is CSASSPSSGILYEQYF. CDR3 coding DNA: TGCAGTGCTAGTAGCCCCAGTAGCGGGATACTCTACGAGCAGTACTTC.

CDR3 in DNA: TGCAGTGCTAGGGGACTAGCGGGAGGAGGAGAGACCCAGTACTTC. Translation: CSARGLAGGGETQYF. The V and J genes are TRBV20-1 and TRBJ2-5, with 15 bases fitting TRBD2. This CDR3 comprises 15 residues. Germline CDR1 is DFQATT and CDR2 is SNEGSKA (reference sequence). The junction had 3 bases not matched to a gene; V was cut back by 3 bases and J by 4 bases.

This clonotype was seen once. The gene calls are TRBV30 and TRBJ2-1, with 7 bases that match TRBD2. Germline CDR1 and CDR2: GTSNPN and SVGIG (reference sequence). After removal of 6 bases from V and 14 bases from J, the junction contained 13 bases not matched to a gene. The CDR3 is 12 amino acids. DNA for the CDR3: TGTGCCTGTTACGGGAGGCCTAAGGAGGAGTTCTTC. Residues: CACYGRPKEEFF.